The 32 T cell receptor beta chains listed next were all sequenced from one sample in a study of cytomegalovirus exposure and HLA in healthy donors (dated by TCRdb to about 2017). The receptor library was made with the immunoSEQ multiplex PCR assay. For the multiplex PCR, a mixture combining 60 forward primers for TCR Vbeta segments and 13 reverse primers for TCR Jbeta segments was used. Sourced from immuneACCESS, this table was stored by TCRdb with only in-frame sequences that have V and J called. A share of the clones is absent; for the studies checked, an unresolved V gene accounts for under half, and the remainder has no known explanation. This sample lists about 140,000 clones; under 80% were detected once. The ten largest clonotypes hold just over 8.5% of the sample. The sequencing input was PBMCs. Receptors were obtained from a woman between 45 and 65 years old in good health and CMV-seropositive.

V is TRBV5-6 and J is TRBJ1-3; D is perhaps TRBD1 (6 bases). Trimming pared 1 base from V and 2 bases from J, leaving 7 bases between. This CDR3 contains 14 residues. Per germline, CDR1 SGHDT and CDR2 YYEEEE. The CDR3 protein is CASSLPGAGNTIYF. DNA for the CDR3: TGTGCCAGCAGCTTGCCAGGGGCTGGAAACACCATATATTTT.

The V and J genes are TRBV28 and TRBJ2-7; no reliable D call. CDR3 length equals 12 residues. Germline V lookup: CDR1 MDHEN, CDR2 SYDVKM. V was shortened by 6 bases and J by 6 bases, with 12 bases between the two germline ends. The CDR3 spells CASSIHAGEQYF. In DNA, the CDR3 is TGTGCCAGCAGCATACACGCTGGCGAGCAGTACTTC.

This chain joins TRBV10-3 and TRBJ2-5; D gene unclear. The CDR3 loop spans 13 amino acids. Germline-derived CDR1 and CDR2 are ENHRY and SYGVKD. The germline V and J ends were trimmed by 6 bases and 5 bases, with 13 bases remaining between them. CDR3 residues: CAISPSEWETQYF. CDR3 coding DNA: TGTGCCATCAGCCCATCGGAGTGGGAGACCCAGTACTTC.

The genes are TRBV11-2 and TRBJ2-7; TRBD1 is a possible D gene (5 bases). With 6 bases removed from V and 1 base from J, the gap between germline ends came to 13 bases. Germline values: CDR1 SGHAT, CDR2 FQNNGV. The CDR3 loop spans 14 amino acids. In DNA form, the CDR3 reads TGTGCCAGCAGGGAGACAGCTCCTTCCTACGAGCAGTACTTC. The encoded protein is CASRETAPSYEQYF.

This chain joins TRBV28 and TRBJ1-2; no definite D call. Germline V gene data show CDR1 as MDHEN and CDR2 as SYDVKM. The CDR3 consists of 12 residues. V was clipped by 5 bases and J by 3 bases, with 7 bases between them. Written as DNA, the CDR3 is TGTGCCAGCAGTCAGCGGGACTATGGCTACACCTTC. Residues: CASSQRDYGYTF.

Of note for this clone: A junction end diverges from the germline sequence, so it may reflect a read error. This chain joins TRBV28 and TRBJ1-2; 7 bases are shared with TRBD1. Germline-derived CDR1 and CDR2 are MDHEN and SYDVKM. This CDR3 is 12 amino acids long. The CDR3, as DNA: TGTGCCAGCAGTAGGAGGTACACAGGGGCGATCTTC. Translation gives CASSRRYTGAIF.

The CDR3 protein is CASRPGRATEAFF. The DNA of the CDR3 is TGTGCCAGCAGGCCGGGGAGGGCGACTGAAGCTTTCTTT. The chain links TRBV7-9 to TRBJ1-1, with unresolved D. Trimming removed 6 bases from V and 5 bases from J, with 13 bases in between. Per germline, CDR1 SEHNR and CDR2 FQNEAQ (reference sequence). This CDR3 has 13 residues. The full variable domain, rest sourced from reference TRBV7-9 and TRBJ1-1, is DTGVSQNPRHKITKRGQNVTFRCDPISEHNRLYWYRQTLGQGPEFLTYFQNEAQLEKSRLLSDRFSAERPKGSFSTLEIQRTEQGDSAMYLCASRPGRATEAFFGQGTRLTVV.

The chain's CDR3 is CATSGVSEEKLFF. DNA for the CDR3: TGTGCCACCAGCGGAGTCTCGGAGGAAAAACTGTTTTTT. This chain joins TRBV15 and TRBJ1-4, with D uncertain. The germline V gene has CDR1 LNHNV and CDR2 YYDKDF (reference sequence). Trimming took 5 bases from V and 8 from J, leaving 12 bases between them. CDR3 size: 13 residues.

V and J are TRBV9 and TRBJ2-2; no clear D. The CDR3 is made up of 15 amino acids. V was clipped by 4 bases and J by 2 bases, with 12 bases between them. From germline, CDR1 is SGDLS and CDR2 YYNGEE. CDR3 sequence (DNA): TGTGCCAGCAGCTACCTAGGCGGAAACACCGGGGAGCTGTTTTTT. Translated: CASSYLGGNTGELFF.

This chain uses TRBV30 with TRBJ1-3; perhaps TRBD1 as D (6 bases). Germline assignment: CDR1 GTSNPN and CDR2 SVGIG (reference sequence). This CDR3 contains 15 residues. Trimming left V 5 bases short and J 0 bases short, with 14 bases between. The CDR3 DNA reads as TGTGCCTGGGAAAATGGACAGAGCTCTGGAAACACCATATATTTT. It specifies CAWENGQSSGNTIYF.

The J gene is TRBJ2-1, the V gene TRBV5-4; TRBD2 matches at 8 bases. The CDR3 totals 15 residues. Germline trimming cut 1 base from V and 2 bases from J; bases unmatched to any gene: 2. Germline CDR1 reads SGHNT; CDR2 reads YYREEE (reference sequence). The CDR3 coding sequence is TGTGCCAGCAGCTTGTCCGGGGGGGCCTACAATGAGCAGTTCTTC. Its protein product is CASSLSGGAYNEQFF.

CDR3 DNA sequence: TGTGCCAGTAGTATCTCAGGGACCGGGGAGCTGTTTTTT. It codes for CASSISGTGELFF. This chain links TRBV19 with TRBJ2-2; D perhaps matches TRBD1 (5 bases). CDR3 size: 13 residues. Trimming shortened V by 3 bases and J by 5 bases, and 7 bases separated the two germline ends. CDR1 is LNHDA and CDR2 is SQIVND in the germline V gene (reference sequence). The full variable domain, completed using reference TRBV19 and TRBJ2-2, is DGGITQSPKYLFRKEGQNVTLSCEQNLNHDAMYWYRQDPGQGLRLIYYSQIVNDFQKGDIAEGYSVSREKKESFPLTVTSAQKNPTAFYLCASSISGTGELFFGEGSRLTVL.

The chain joins TRBV5-4 to TRBJ2-2, with TRBD1 matching over 9 bases. The J segment lost 7 bases and the V segment lost 1 base, leaving 8 bases of the junction unmatched. Germline V gene sequence: CDR1 SGHNT, CDR2 YYREEE (reference sequence). The CDR3 runs 16 residues. In nucleotides, the CDR3 is TGTGCCAGCAGCTTGATCGTGGACAGGGGTGGCGGGGAGCTGTTTTTT. Its translation is CASSLIVDRGGGELFF.

About this clone: The CDR3 does not close with the conserved phenylalanine or tryptophan, likely indicating a read error. The rearrangement joins TRBV9 to TRBJ1-1, with a weak D call TRBD1 (6 bases). Germline loops: CDR1 SGDLS, CDR2 YYNGEE. The CDR3 runs 11 residues. V dropped 4 bases and J dropped 11 bases, with 12 bases sitting between them. This CDR3 is CASSTQGRAFL. Written as DNA, the CDR3 is TGTGCCAGCAGCACACAGGGAAGGGCTTTCCTT.

The chain is built from TRBV28 and TRBJ2-5, with TRBD1 matching over 9 bases. Germline V CDR1 and CDR2: MDHEN, SYDVKM. V shed 2 bases and J 4 bases; nucleotides not matched to a gene: 8. CDR3 length equals 16 residues. CDR3 coding DNA: TGTGCCAGCAGTTTAGGACAGGGGAATCGGGGAGAGACCCAGTACTTC. Translation: CASSLGQGNRGETQYF.

The chain is built from TRBV5-4 and TRBJ2-2, with D tentatively TRBD2 (6 bases). Germline CDR1 reads SGHNT; CDR2 reads YYREEE (reference sequence). CDR3 size: 15 residues. The V end lost 3 bases, the J end lost 1 base, and 10 bases lay between the germline ends. The CDR3 coding sequence is TGTGCCAGCAGCTCGGGGGTAGGGAACACCGGGGAGCTGTTTTTT. This translates into CASSSGVGNTGELFF.

Comment on this clone: The identical CDR3 is also encoded by other nucleotide sequences in the sample. The V gene is TRBV19, the J gene TRBJ1-4, with 8 bases matching TRBD1. This CDR3 has 14 residues. Per germline, CDR1 LNHDA and CDR2 SQIVND (reference sequence). V lost 4 bases, J lost 7 bases, and 5 bases stayed unmatched. The CDR3 sequence: CASSNQGAREKLFF. CDR3 in DNA: TGTGCCAGTAGTAATCAGGGGGCGCGTGAAAAACTGTTTTTT.

This clone was picked up a small number of times. The V gene is TRBV4-3, the J gene TRBJ1-1, with 7 bases that match TRBD1. Germline lookup yields CDR1 LGHNA and CDR2 YSLEER. Unmatched junction bases numbered 5, after V lost 3 bases and J lost 1 base. This CDR3 contains 15 residues. The DNA of the CDR3 is TGCGCCAGCAGCCACTGGACAGGCTCGAACACTGAAGCTTTCTTT. The encoded protein is CASSHWTGSNTEAFF.

This clone was counted between two and nine times. This chain connects TRBV19 to TRBJ1-5; a possible D gene is TRBD1 (6 bases). CDR1 LNHDA and CDR2 SQIVND come from the germline V gene (reference sequence). This CDR3 is built from 12 residues. The ends were cut back, 9 bases at V and 4 bases at J, with 10 bases in the middle. In DNA form, the CDR3 reads TGTGCCAGCCGACAGGCTAATCAGCCCCAGCATTTT. Protein: CASRQANQPQHF.

The V and J genes are TRBV7-9 and TRBJ1-2; 10 bases match TRBD1. The germline CDR1 and CDR2 sequences are SEHNR and FQNEAQ (reference sequence). CDR3 length equals 16 residues. V dropped 3 bases and J dropped 0; count of bases not matched to a gene: 4. CDR3 residues: CASSFDRGRTNYGYTF. DNA for the CDR3: TGTGCCAGCAGCTTTGACAGGGGGCGAACTAACTATGGCTACACCTTC.

The chain couples TRBV7-9 to TRBJ1-6; 7 nucleotides match TRBD1. Germline assignment: CDR1 SEHNR and CDR2 FQNEAQ (reference sequence). The CDR3 totals 16 residues. J gave up 5 bases and V 6 bases, and 10 bases lay outside the gene matches. The CDR3 loop reads CASRPTGEIDNSPLHF. Written as DNA, the CDR3 is TGTGCCAGCAGACCCACAGGGGAAATAGATAATTCACCCCTCCACTTT.

The chain is built from TRBV5-5 and TRBJ1-2; D unclear. Trimming removed 5 bases from V and 2 bases from J, with 16 bases in between. Germline lookup yields CDR1 SGHKS and CDR2 YYEKEE (reference sequence). The CDR3 totals 15 residues. The CDR3 is CASSVSSQRNYGYTF. The DNA of the CDR3 is TGTGCCAGCAGTGTAAGTTCACAGAGAAACTATGGCTACACCTTC.

The V and J genes are TRBV7-8 and TRBJ2-7; TRBD1 matches at 7 bases. With V trimmed by 2 bases and J by 3 bases, 13 bases remained unmatched. The CDR3 has 17 residues. Germline CDR1 is SGHVS and CDR2 is FQNEAQ. As DNA, the CDR3 is TGTGCCAGCAGCTTACTTGTCAGCGTCACAGGGGACTACGAGCAGTACTTC. Translating gives CASSLLVSVTGDYEQYF.

Turning to this clone: The sample holds other DNA sequences that translate to the same CDR3. The rearrangement uses TRBV5-1 and TRBJ1-1; 8 nucleotides agree with TRBD1. The CDR3 contains 15 residues. CDR1 SGHRS and CDR2 YFSETQ come from the germline V gene. The V gene end was trimmed by 1 base and the J gene end by 1 base; junction bases not matched to a gene: 3. CDR3 nucleotide sequence: TGCGCCAGCAGCTTGCAAGGGACAGGGAACACTGAAGCTTTCTTT. It is translated as CASSLQGTGNTEAFF.

The chain carries TRBV7-3 and TRBJ2-2, with no clear D. V shed 0 bases and J shed 6 bases, with 11 bases lying between them. The CDR3 is made up of 15 amino acids. From germline, CDR1 is SGHTA and CDR2 FQGTGA. CDR3 bases: TGTGCCAGCAGCTTAACAGCTCCCATGGCCGGGGAGCTGTTTTTT. This translates into CASSLTAPMAGELFF.

J is TRBJ2-1 and V is TRBV7-3, with D maybe TRBD2 (5 bases). CDR1 SGHTA and CDR2 FQGTGA come from the germline V gene. The V gene lost 5 bases and the J gene lost 6 bases, with 11 bases spanning the gap. The length of the CDR3 is 13 residues. In DNA form, the CDR3 reads TGTGCCAGCAGCCCAGGACTGGGCAATGAGCAGTTCTTC. This gives the protein CASSPGLGNEQFF.

In this sample, this clone turned up once. In DNA form, the CDR3 reads TGTGCCAGCAGCGTAGGAGGCCGAACCACCGGGGAGCTGTTTTTT. It codes for CASSVGGRTTGELFF. This sequence joins TRBV9 and TRBJ2-2; D remains ambiguous. Germline V gives CDR1 SGDLS, CDR2 YYNGEE. V lost 0 bases, J lost 4 bases, and 10 bases lay in between. This CDR3 contains 15 residues.

V is TRBV7-2 and J is TRBJ2-7, with unresolved D. This CDR3 contains 11 residues. Germline loops: CDR1 SGHTA, CDR2 FQGNSA. The V and J ends lost 5 bases and 3 bases respectively, with 5 bases between them. The CDR3 sequence: CASSIRYEQYF. The CDR3 nucleotides read TGTGCCAGCAGCATTCGCTACGAGCAGTACTTC.

The chain carries TRBV9 and TRBJ2-3, with D perhaps TRBD1 (5 bases). CDR3 length: 15 residues. Germline-derived CDR1 and CDR2 are SGDLS and YYNGEE. V lost 2 bases and J lost 0, with 10 bases in between. CDR3 protein: CASSVQGASTDTQYF. DNA for the CDR3: TGTGCCAGCAGCGTGCAAGGGGCTAGCACAGATACGCAGTATTTT.

This sequence joins TRBV10-3 and TRBJ1-4; possible D gene TRBD1, 5 bases. CDR3 size: 12 residues. Looked up from germline, CDR1 is ENHRY and CDR2 is SYGVKD. The V and J ends lost 0 bases and 13 bases respectively, with 9 bases between them. The CDR3 region has the DNA TGTGCCATCAGTGAGTCGGGGGGTAGACTGTTTTTT. Translation: CAISESGGRLFF.

In this sample, this clone turned up once. The chain carries TRBV5-1 and TRBJ1-1; weak D call: TRBD1 (5 bases). The germline V gene has CDR1 SGHRS and CDR2 YFSETQ. Trimming left V 0 bases short and J 0 bases short, with 6 bases between. The CDR3 spans 14 residues. The CDR3 here is CASSLEGLNTEAFF. CDR3 nucleotides: TGCGCCAGCAGCTTGGAGGGGTTGAACACTGAAGCTTTCTTT. Variable domain in full (rest from reference TRBV5-1 and TRBJ1-1): KAGVTQTPRYLIKTRGQQVTLSCSPISGHRSVSWYQQTPGQGLQFLFEYFSETQRNKGNFPGRFSGRQFSNSRSEMNVSTLELGDSALYLCASSLEGLNTEAFFGQGTRLTVV.

The rearrangement uses TRBV2 and TRBJ1-1, with 7 bases that match TRBD1. Trimming cost V 8 bases and J 1 base; bases outside gene matches: 10. CDR1 is SNHLY and CDR2 is FYNNEI in the germline V gene. The CDR3 spans 15 residues. The CDR3 here is CASGGGGPWNTEAFF. The CDR3 DNA reads TGTGCCAGCGGAGGGGGCGGACCCTGGAACACTGAAGCTTTCTTT.